This is a list of T cell receptor beta chains from one sample in a study of graft-versus-host responses after intestinal transplantation. Generated by immunoSEQ multiplex PCR, the TCRdb table keeps only in-frame clones and is missing some. The sample has fewer than 90,000 clones, approximately 94% seen once. These receptors' targets are unknown. The input for sequencing was unstimulated CD4+ T cells sorted from spleen or lymph node cells, taken before transplant. Receptors originate from a human donor who was the organ donor for an intestinal transplant. CDR3s include the opening cysteine and the closing phenylalanine or tryptophan. The order of the fields is D gene, clone size, V gene, CDR3 length, J gene, CDR3 DNA, CDR3 protein. The D gene is left open where the match is weak. Rows may omit the clone size; those that give it use once, few, many or a size class.

D gene: -
clone size: once
V gene: TRBV7-9
CDR3 length: 14
J gene: TRBJ2-2
CDR3 DNA: TGTGCCAGCAGCTTCCCGGGGGTCACCGGGGAGCTGTTTTTT
CDR3 protein: CASSFPGVTGELFF

D gene: TRBD1
clone size: -
V gene: TRBV7-3
CDR3 length: 12
J gene: TRBJ2-3
CDR3 DNA: TGTGCCAGCAGAGACAGGGGGATCACGCAGTATTTT
CDR3 protein: CASRDRGITQYF

D gene: TRBD1
clone size: -
V gene: TRBV29-1
CDR3 length: 16
J gene: TRBJ2-3
CDR3 DNA: TGCAGCCTCAACAGGGGCCAGACAGCCTTCACAGATACGCAGTATTTT
CDR3 protein: CSLNRGQTAFTDTQYF

D gene: TRBD1
clone size: few
V gene: TRBV19
CDR3 length: 15
J gene: TRBJ1-1
CDR3 DNA: TGTGCCAGTAGTATTTTTGGACAGGGCGGCACTGAAGCTTTCTTT
CDR3 protein: CASSIFGQGGTEAFF

D gene: TRBD1
clone size: -
V gene: TRBV27
CDR3 length: 13
J gene: TRBJ2-2
CDR3 DNA: TGTGCCAGCAGTACCACAGGGGCAGGGGAGCTGTTTTTT
CDR3 protein: CASSTTGAGELFF

D gene: TRBD1
clone size: -
V gene: TRBV7-7
CDR3 length: 13
J gene: TRBJ1-1
CDR3 DNA: TGTGCTAGCAGCGAGGGACAGGGGGCTGAAGCTTTCTTT
CDR3 protein: CASSEGQGAEAFF

D gene: -
clone size: -
V gene: TRBV30
CDR3 length: 13
J gene: TRBJ2-7
CDR3 DNA: TGTGCCTGGACCGATGGCTGGACCTACGAGCAGTACTTC
CDR3 protein: CAWTDGWTYEQYF

D gene: -
clone size: -
V gene: TRBV2
CDR3 length: 14
J gene: TRBJ2-7
CDR3 DNA: TGTGCCAGCAGTGACAGGGGATTCTCCTACGAGCAGTACTTC
CDR3 protein: CASSDRGFSYEQYF

D gene: -
clone size: -
V gene: TRBV28
CDR3 length: 14
J gene: TRBJ2-7
CDR3 DNA: TGTGCCAGCAGCCCACCGGGACACTCCTACGAGCAGTACTTC
CDR3 protein: CASSPPGHSYEQYF

D gene: TRBD1
clone size: -
V gene: TRBV25-1
CDR3 length: 15
J gene: TRBJ1-2
CDR3 DNA: TGTGCCAGCAGTGTTACACAGGGGGGTGTTGGCGGCTACACCTTC
CDR3 protein: CASSVTQGGVGGYTF

D gene: -
clone size: -
V gene: TRBV7-3
CDR3 length: 17
J gene: TRBJ1-1
CDR3 DNA: TGTGCCAGCAGCCCCGTCGGGGGGCCCTTGAAGAACACTGAAGCTTTCTTT
CDR3 protein: CASSPVGGPLKNTEAFF

D gene: TRBD1
clone size: -
V gene: TRBV19
CDR3 length: 18
J gene: TRBJ1-1
CDR3 DNA: TGTGCCAGTAGTAGATACGGGACAGAAGGCCTCTTGGACACTGAAGCTTTCTTT
CDR3 protein: CASSRYGTEGLLDTEAFF

D gene: -
clone size: -
V gene: TRBV5-6
CDR3 length: 11
J gene: TRBJ1-2
CDR3 DNA: TGTGCCAGCAGCCAGGGTCAGGGCTACACCTTC
CDR3 protein: CASSQGQGYTF

D gene: -
clone size: -
V gene: TRBV19
CDR3 length: 13
J gene: TRBJ2-7
CDR3 DNA: TGTGCCAGTAGTATCAACGAGATGTACGAGCAGTACTTC
CDR3 protein: CASSINEMYEQYF

D gene: -
clone size: -
V gene: TRBV9
CDR3 length: 12
J gene: TRBJ1-6
CDR3 DNA: TGTGCCAGCAGCGGGGAAGGTCCACCCCTCCACTTT
CDR3 protein: CASSGEGPPLHF

D gene: -
clone size: -
V gene: TRBV6-5
CDR3 length: 14
J gene: TRBJ1-5
CDR3 DNA: TGTGCCAGCAGCCTCCGGGGTAGCAATCAGCCCCAGCATTTT
CDR3 protein: CASSLRGSNQPQHF

D gene: -
clone size: -
V gene: TRBV30
CDR3 length: 14
J gene: TRBJ1-1
CDR3 DNA: TGTGCCTGGAGTAACAGGGCGGCGAACACTGAAGCTTTCTTT
CDR3 protein: CAWSNRAANTEAFF

D gene: -
clone size: -
V gene: TRBV18
CDR3 length: 14
J gene: TRBJ2-7
CDR3 DNA: TGTGCCAGCTCACCATCAGCGGGTACCTACGAGCAGTACTTC
CDR3 protein: CASSPSAGTYEQYF

D gene: -
clone size: -
V gene: TRBV10-3
CDR3 length: 13
J gene: TRBJ1-1
CDR3 DNA: TGTGCCATCACAGAGAGGGAAAGAGCTGAAGCTTTCTTT
CDR3 protein: CAITERERAEAFF

D gene: TRBD2
clone size: -
V gene: TRBV5-4
CDR3 length: 14
J gene: TRBJ2-7
CDR3 DNA: TGTGCCAGCAGCTGGGGACTAGCGGGAAACGAGCAGTACTTC
CDR3 protein: CASSWGLAGNEQYF

D gene: TRBD1
clone size: -
V gene: TRBV6-5
CDR3 length: 15
J gene: TRBJ1-1
CDR3 DNA: TGTGCCAGCAGCCGACAGGGGCCACGGGGTACTGAAGCTTTCTTT
CDR3 protein: CASSRQGPRGTEAFF

D gene: -
clone size: -
V gene: TRBV20-1
CDR3 length: 10
J gene: TRBJ1-2
CDR3 DNA: TGCAGTGCTTATAACTATGGCTACACCTTC
CDR3 protein: CSAYNYGYTF

D gene: -
clone size: -
V gene: TRBV27
CDR3 length: 18
J gene: TRBJ2-6
CDR3 DNA: TGTGCCAGCAGTATAGGGGACGGAACCTTCTCTGGGGCCAACGTCCTGACTTTC
CDR3 protein: CASSIGDGTFSGANVLTF

D gene: TRBD1
clone size: -
V gene: TRBV27
CDR3 length: 16
J gene: TRBJ2-7
CDR3 DNA: TGTGCCAGCAGTTCCCTGAGGGGGCCCTTCTCCTACGAGCAGTACTTC
CDR3 protein: CASSSLRGPFSYEQYF

D gene: -
clone size: -
V gene: TRBV29-1
CDR3 length: 13
J gene: TRBJ2-3
CDR3 DNA: TGCAGCGTTGTAGGGGTAATAGCAGATACGCAGTATTTT
CDR3 protein: CSVVGVIADTQYF

D gene: -
clone size: -
V gene: TRBV13
CDR3 length: 13
J gene: TRBJ2-3
CDR3 DNA: TGTGCCAGCAGCCCTCCCCATCAGGATACGCAGTATTTT
CDR3 protein: CASSPPHQDTQYF

D gene: -
clone size: -
V gene: TRBV2
CDR3 length: 13
J gene: TRBJ1-5
CDR3 DNA: TGTGCCAGCAGTGGGGGCCCTAATCAGCCCCAGCATTTT
CDR3 protein: CASSGGPNQPQHF

D gene: TRBD1
clone size: -
V gene: TRBV5-6
CDR3 length: 14
J gene: TRBJ1-2
CDR3 DNA: TGTGCCAGCAGCTTGGACAGGGGGCTTAATGGCTACACCTTC
CDR3 protein: CASSLDRGLNGYTF

D gene: TRBD1
clone size: -
V gene: TRBV18
CDR3 length: 15
J gene: TRBJ1-5
CDR3 DNA: TGTGCCAGCTCACTGACAGGGTTTGGACACCAGCCCCAGCATTTT
CDR3 protein: CASSLTGFGHQPQHF

D gene: TRBD1
clone size: -
V gene: TRBV11-2
CDR3 length: 17
J gene: TRBJ2-7
CDR3 DNA: TGTGCCAGCAGCTTATCCCCAGATCCGGGACAGGGCTTCGAGCAGTACTTC
CDR3 protein: CASSLSPDPGQGFEQYF

D gene: TRBD2
clone size: -
V gene: TRBV7-2
CDR3 length: 19
J gene: TRBJ2-1
CDR3 DNA: TGTGCCAGCAGCTTCAGCGGACTAGCGGGGGACGCGTCCTACAATGAGCAGTTCTTC
CDR3 protein: CASSFSGLAGDASYNEQFF

D gene: -
clone size: -
V gene: TRBV18
CDR3 length: 12
J gene: TRBJ1-1
CDR3 DNA: TGTGCCAGCTCACCTGCCAGCACTGAAGCTTTCTTT
CDR3 protein: CASSPASTEAFF

D gene: TRBD2
clone size: -
V gene: TRBV7-9
CDR3 length: 16
J gene: TRBJ2-1
CDR3 DNA: TGTGCCAGCAGCCCTAAGCGGGGGGGCCTTTACAATGAGCAGTTCTTC
CDR3 protein: CASSPKRGGLYNEQFF

D gene: -
clone size: once
V gene: TRBV10-3
CDR3 length: 15
J gene: TRBJ1-4
CDR3 DNA: TGTGCCATCAGTGAGTCGGGGGGCGCGGGTGAAAAACTGTTTTTT
CDR3 protein: CAISESGGAGEKLFF

D gene: TRBD2
clone size: -
V gene: TRBV7-8
CDR3 length: 16
J gene: TRBJ2-1
CDR3 DNA: TGTGCCAGCAGACCCCCCCTTAGCGGGGGGGCTTGGGAGCAGTTCTTC
CDR3 protein: CASRPPLSGGAWEQFF

D gene: TRBD1
clone size: -
V gene: TRBV28
CDR3 length: 14
J gene: TRBJ1-4
CDR3 DNA: TGTGCCAGCAGTCTCGGGACAGGGGGTGAAAAACTGTTTTTT
CDR3 protein: CASSLGTGGEKLFF

D gene: -
clone size: -
V gene: TRBV18
CDR3 length: 16
J gene: TRBJ1-1
CDR3 DNA: TGTGCCAGCTCACCATTCGGGGGGGTTGGAGACACAGTAGCTTTCTTT
CDR3 protein: CASSPFGGVGDTVAFF

D gene: TRBD1
clone size: -
V gene: TRBV9
CDR3 length: 14
J gene: TRBJ1-2
CDR3 DNA: TGTGCCAGCAGCATGGGACAGGGCTCGGGCGGCTACACCTTC
CDR3 protein: CASSMGQGSGGYTF

D gene: -
clone size: -
V gene: TRBV6-6
CDR3 length: 16
J gene: TRBJ2-3
CDR3 DNA: TGTGCCAGCAGTTACAGGGGAGTGGGCTACACAGATACGCAGTATTTT
CDR3 protein: CASSYRGVGYTDTQYF

D gene: -
clone size: -
V gene: TRBV25-1
CDR3 length: 14
J gene: TRBJ1-2
CDR3 DNA: TGTGCCAGCAGTCACCCACAGGGCGTCTATGGCTACACCTTC
CDR3 protein: CASSHPQGVYGYTF

D gene: TRBD1
clone size: -
V gene: TRBV5-1
CDR3 length: 13
J gene: TRBJ1-6
CDR3 DNA: TGCGCCAGCGGGGACAGAATGAATTCACCCCTCCACTTT
CDR3 protein: CASGDRMNSPLHF

D gene: TRBD1
clone size: -
V gene: TRBV28
CDR3 length: 14
J gene: TRBJ1-4
CDR3 DNA: TGTGCCAGCAGCCTGGACAGGGGGCGCGAAAAACTGTTTTTT
CDR3 protein: CASSLDRGREKLFF

D gene: TRBD1
clone size: -
V gene: TRBV30
CDR3 length: 15
J gene: TRBJ1-2
CDR3 DNA: TGTGCCTGGATCCCGGGACAGGGGCTCCTCTATGGCTACACCTTC
CDR3 protein: CAWIPGQGLLYGYTF

D gene: -
clone size: -
V gene: TRBV9
CDR3 length: 13
J gene: TRBJ1-3
CDR3 DNA: TGTGCCAGCAGCGTAGGGAGCGGAAACACCATATATTTT
CDR3 protein: CASSVGSGNTIYF

D gene: -
clone size: -
V gene: TRBV6-1
CDR3 length: 13
J gene: TRBJ1-4
CDR3 DNA: TGTGCCAGCAGGACAGCTACTAATGAAAAACTGTTTTTT
CDR3 protein: CASRTATNEKLFF

D gene: TRBD1
clone size: -
V gene: TRBV19
CDR3 length: 14
J gene: TRBJ2-1
CDR3 DNA: TGTGCCAGTAGTATTCAGGGGGCGCGGAATGAGCAGTTCTTC
CDR3 protein: CASSIQGARNEQFF

D gene: -
clone size: -
V gene: TRBV6-1
CDR3 length: 12
J gene: TRBJ1-2
CDR3 DNA: TGTGCCAGCAGTGAAGCACACTATGGCTACACCTTC
CDR3 protein: CASSEAHYGYTF

D gene: TRBD1
clone size: -
V gene: TRBV7-2
CDR3 length: 19
J gene: TRBJ1-5
CDR3 DNA: TGTGCCAGCAGCTTTTATTCGGTGGTGGGACAGGGGGCTCGTCAGCCCCAGCATTTT
CDR3 protein: CASSFYSVVGQGARQPQHF

D gene: -
clone size: -
V gene: TRBV11-3
CDR3 length: 16
J gene: TRBJ2-2
CDR3 DNA: TGTGCCAGCAGCTTAGTGTTCGGGGAAGGCACCGGGGAGCTGTTTTTT
CDR3 protein: CASSLVFGEGTGELFF

D gene: TRBD2
clone size: few
V gene: TRBV6-1
CDR3 length: 11
J gene: TRBJ2-7
CDR3 DNA: TGTGAGAGGGGACTAGTCGACGAGCAGTACTTC
CDR3 protein: CERGLVDEQYF

D gene: -
clone size: -
V gene: TRBV28
CDR3 length: 14
J gene: TRBJ2-7
CDR3 DNA: TGTGCCAGCAGTCGTCGGGGTGACTCCTACGAGCAGTACTTC
CDR3 protein: CASSRRGDSYEQYF

D gene: -
clone size: -
V gene: TRBV5-1
CDR3 length: 15
J gene: TRBJ2-2
CDR3 DNA: TGCGCCAGCAGCTTGGATAGATTGAACACCGGGGAGCTGTTTTTT
CDR3 protein: CASSLDRLNTGELFF

D gene: -
clone size: -
V gene: TRBV14
CDR3 length: 14
J gene: TRBJ2-1
CDR3 DNA: TGTGCCAGCAGCCCACCCGGTCCTAGAAATGAGCAGTTCTTC
CDR3 protein: CASSPPGPRNEQFF